Shown below are 4 T cell receptor beta chains from a single sample sequenced in a study of shared clonotypes between healthy human individuals. Generated by immunoSEQ multiplex PCR, the TCRdb table keeps only in-frame clones and is missing some. Counted here are about 2 million clones, about 95% occurring once; the ten biggest clones make up around 1.1%. Naive-designated CD8 cells lacked CD45RO, were positively enriched for CCR7, and omitted terminally differentiated effector memory CD45RA+ cells. Sequenced material: naive CD8+ T cells sorted from blood. The receptors derive from a man aged 18 to 30 in good health.

The V and J genes are TRBV27 and TRBJ1-4; weak D call: TRBD1 (5 bases). V shed 4 bases and J shed 10 bases, with 7 bases lying between them. The CDR3 has 11 amino acids. Germline values: CDR1 MNHEY, CDR2 SMNVEV (reference sequence). The CDR3 loop reads CASSSGGKLFF. The CDR3 DNA reads as TGTGCCAGCAGTTCTGGGGGAAAACTGTTTTTT.

The rearrangement links TRBV21-1 to TRBJ1-2. TRBV21-1 is a pseudogene. The CDR3 contains 13 residues. As DNA, the CDR3 is TGTGCCAGCGAGGGGAGGGCGGTGAAGGGCTACACCTTC. Amino acid sequence: CASEGRAVKGYTF.

This chain joins TRBV19 and TRBJ2-7; 9 bases fit TRBD1. The CDR3 extends over 15 amino acids. J was trimmed by 2 bases and V by 3 bases; bases with no gene match: 5. Per the germline V gene, CDR1 is LNHDA and CDR2 is SQIVND (reference sequence). Written as DNA, the CDR3 is TGTGCCAGTAGTATGGCCGGGACAGGGACCTACGAGCAGTACTTC. Protein: CASSMAGTGTYEQYF.

The chain couples TRBV4-1 to TRBJ2-1, with a possible D match to TRBD1 (6 bases). CDR1 and CDR2 from the germline V gene are MGHRA and YSYEKL. The CDR3 loop spans 16 amino acids. V was cut by 0 bases and J by 4 bases, with 13 bases left in between. CDR3 nucleotides: TGCGCCAGCAGCCAAGACCCCCCGGACAGATACAATGAGCAGTTCTTC. It is translated as CASSQDPPDRYNEQFF.